Listed here are 19 T cell receptor beta chains from one sample, sequenced in a study of T cell clusters in autoimmune cytopenias. Each sample's input was around 270 ng genomic DNA, 35,000 to 40,000 genome equivalents. TRB was amplified by touch-down multiplex PCR, primer pools A and B combined. One entry per CDR3 protein, without DNA, is what TCRdb gives after re-calling the multiplex PCR reads. The data show about 3,600 distinct CDR3 sequences, and the top ten clones hold roughly 15%. Sequenced input: peripheral blood. The receptors shown here come from a human donor with an autoimmune cytopenia or autoimmune hepatitis (not recorded which).

Considering frequency, this clonotype is medium-sized. The chain employs TRBV5-6 and TRBJ1-2; with no DNA, the TCRdb D assignment of TRBD1 cannot be verified. Per germline, CDR1 SGHDT and CDR2 YYEEEE. The CDR3 consists of 14 residues. The CDR3 protein is CASSTPQGLKGYTF.

The chain joins TRBV7-6 to TRBJ1-2; TCRdb picks TRBD1, but there is no DNA to check that call. This CDR3 has 15 amino acids. Looked up from germline, CDR1 is SGHVS and CDR2 is FNYEAQ. CDR3: CASSLRPGGAGGYTF. Full variable domain (outside the CDR3, taken from reference TRBV7-6 and TRBJ1-2): GAGVSQSPRYKVTKRGQDVALRCDPISGHVSLYWYRQALGQGPEFLTYFNYEAQQDKSGLPNDRFSAERPEGSISTLTIQRTEQRDSAMYRCASSLRPGGAGGYTFGSGTRLTVV.

This clonotype shows up as medium-sized by frequency. This chain links TRBV20-1 with TRBJ2-1; the TRBD1 assignment by TCRdb is unverifiable without DNA. The CDR3 extends over 14 amino acids. Per germline, CDR1 DFQATT and CDR2 SNEGSKA (reference sequence). The chain's CDR3 is CSAAGTGVFNEQFF.

Judged by frequency, this clonotype is medium-sized (0.01 to 0.1%). The V and J genes are TRBV27 and TRBJ2-3; TCRdb's D call, TRBD1, is unchecked because there is no DNA. The CDR3 has 14 residues. Germline CDR1 MNHEY, CDR2 SMNVEV (reference sequence). The CDR3 spells CASKGPGGTDTQYF.

Its frequency marks this clonotype as medium-sized (0.01 to 0.1%). The gene calls are TRBV30 and TRBJ1-3. The germline V gene has CDR1 GTSNPN and CDR2 SVGIG (reference sequence). The CDR3 sequence is 15 residues long. CDR3 amino acids: CAWSPQTVSGNTIYF.

This clonotype is large by frequency. The V call is TRBV6-2 or TRBV6-3, the J call TRBJ2-3; TCRdb lists TRBD1, though no DNA is available to test this call. CDR1 is MNHEY and CDR2 is SVGEGT in the germline V gene. This CDR3 comprises 15 residues. The CDR3: CASSYSGGSLNTQYF.

The rearrangement uses TRBV6-2 or TRBV6-3 and TRBJ2-6. The CDR3 is 13 amino acids. Germline V lookup: CDR1 MNHEY, CDR2 SVGEGT. CDR3 sequence reads: CASTPSGANVLTF.

Judged by frequency, this clonotype is medium-sized. The chain has TRBV27 and TRBJ2-1; the TCRdb call, TRBD1, lacks DNA for checking. The CDR3 spans 15 residues. CDR1 MNHEY and CDR2 SMNVEV come from the germline V gene (reference sequence). The CDR3 is CASSLDRGAYNEQFF.

The chain carries TRBV6-6 and TRBJ2-7; no DNA is available, so the TRBD1 call from TCRdb remains unchecked. CDR1 MNHNY and CDR2 SVGAGI come from the germline V gene (reference sequence). The CDR3 extends over 12 amino acids. Here the CDR3 reads CASSQTVHEQYF.

This clonotype is called medium-sized based on its frequency. The V gene is TRBV6-6, the J gene TRBJ2-1. The germline gives CDR1 MNHNY, CDR2 SVGAGI (reference sequence). The CDR3 loop spans 12 amino acids. This CDR3 reads CASSYSGAEQFF.

The chain links TRBV24-1 to TRBJ2-7; TCRdb's D call, TRBD1, is unchecked because there is no DNA. This CDR3 spans 13 amino acids. In germline, CDR1 is KGHDR, CDR2 SFDVKD. The CDR3 is CATKGQGTNEQYF.

This clonotype shows up as medium-sized by frequency. The rearrangement joins TRBV6-5 to TRBJ2-2; TCRdb's D gene call, TRBD1, goes unchecked for lack of DNA. The CDR3 loop spans 15 amino acids. Looked up from germline, CDR1 is MNHEY and CDR2 is SVGAGI. CDR3 residues: CASRQGLGNTGELFF.

The chain uses TRBV5-6 and TRBJ1-6; TCRdb picks TRBD1, but there is no DNA to check that call. CDR1 is SGHDT and CDR2 is YYEEEE in the germline V gene. The CDR3 runs to 16 residues. CDR3 sequence reads: CASSRGQGGVGSPLHF.

This clonotype is deemed medium-sized by its frequency. The V call is TRBV6-5, the J call TRBJ2-7; TCRdb lists TRBD2, though no DNA is available to test this call. The germline gives CDR1 MNHEY, CDR2 SVGAGI. The CDR3 has 14 residues. CDR3 residues: CASSQGYLRHEQYF.

This clonotype is medium-sized by frequency. This sequence joins TRBV27 and TRBJ1-2. Germline V CDR1 and CDR2: MNHEY, SMNVEV (reference sequence). This CDR3 contains 17 residues. CDR3 amino acids: CASSPNLAGLANYGYTF.

The chain's CDR3 is CASSFETDLLSGNTIYF. The chain carries TRBV12-3 or TRBV12-4 and TRBJ1-3; lacking DNA, the TRBD1 call made by TCRdb goes unchecked. The CDR3 covers 17 residues.

This clonotype is deemed medium-sized by its frequency. V usage is TRBV6-5 and J usage is TRBJ2-1; the TCRdb D gene call, TRBD2, has no DNA to confirm it. From germline, CDR1 is MNHEY and CDR2 SVGAGI. The CDR3 runs to 18 residues. The CDR3 is CASTELAGGQSSYNEQFF.

The V gene is TRBV29-1, the J gene TRBJ1-4; the D call of TRBD1 rests on TCRdb alone, since no DNA is present to check it. Per the germline V gene, CDR1 is SQVTM and CDR2 is ANQGSEA. The CDR3 covers 13 residues. CDR3 loop: CSAQGQEWEKLFF.

This chain links TRBV19 with TRBJ2-1; no DNA is available, so the TRBD1 call from TCRdb remains unchecked. The germline gives CDR1 LNHDA, CDR2 SQIVND (reference sequence). This CDR3 has 14 amino acids. The CDR3 protein is CASSSSTLHNEQFF.